Shown below are 25 T cell receptor beta chains from a single sample sequenced in a study of T cell responses to AZD1222 COVID-19 vaccine. Profiled with immunoSEQ multiplex PCR; TCRdb holds only in-frame clones, not every one. The data show some 130,000 clones, 89% seen once. The material was peripheral blood, obtained on day 0 of AZD1222 vaccination. The receptors here all came from an adult in good health.

The chain recombines TRBV6-2 or TRBV6-3 with TRBJ1-4; D is undetermined. The ends were cut back, 3 bases at V and 3 bases at J, with 11 bases in the middle. The CDR3 consists of 15 residues. Germline V gene sequence: CDR1 MNHEY, CDR2 SVGEGT. As DNA, the CDR3 is TGTGCCAGCAGTTATGCGCTGTCGTCTAATGAAAAACTGTTTTTT. Protein product: CASSYALSSNEKLFF.

The chain joins TRBV2 to TRBJ1-1, with 7 bases fitting TRBD1. J gave up 3 bases and V 4 bases, and 5 bases lay outside the gene matches. The CDR3 extends over 14 amino acids. The germline CDR1 and CDR2 sequences are SNHLY and FYNNEI. CDR3: CASSAQGRDTEAFF. For the CDR3, the DNA is TGTGCCAGCAGTGCACAGGGGCGGGACACTGAAGCTTTCTTT.

This sequence joins TRBV6-5 and TRBJ2-1, with D perhaps matching TRBD1 (6 bases). Between the trimmed V and J ends, which lost 7 bases and 3 bases, there was a span of 10 bases. This CDR3 spans 13 amino acids. Germline V lookup: CDR1 MNHEY, CDR2 SVGAGI. The CDR3 DNA follows: TGTGCCAGCACTGCGGACAGCTACAATGAGCAGTTCTTC. Residues: CASTADSYNEQFF.

V is TRBV2 and J is TRBJ1-3; D remains ambiguous. The germline V gene has CDR1 SNHLY and CDR2 FYNNEI. Trimming stripped 6 bases from V and 4 bases from J, with 1 base between. This CDR3 spans 10 amino acids. The CDR3 is CASRGNTIYF. The CDR3 DNA reads TGTGCCAGCAGAGGAAACACCATATATTTT.

The chain combines TRBV5-1 with TRBJ1-4; D gene ambiguous. CDR3 size: 13 residues. CDR1 and CDR2 from the germline V gene are SGHRS and YFSETQ. V was clipped by 0 bases and J by 5 bases, with 5 bases between them. The CDR3 loop reads CASSLGLNEKLFF. The CDR3 region has the DNA TGCGCCAGCAGCTTGGGGCTCAATGAAAAACTGTTTTTT.

In its sample, this clone was seen a few times. The chain employs TRBV5-1 and TRBJ1-1; 8 bases align to TRBD1. CDR1 is SGHRS and CDR2 is YFSETQ in the germline V gene. Trimming at V came to 5 bases and at J to 3 bases, leaving 15 bases not matched to a gene. This CDR3 is 17 amino acids long. The CDR3 protein is CASRWTGFHEDYTEAFF. The DNA of the CDR3 is TGCGCCAGCAGATGGACAGGGTTCCATGAGGACTACACTGAAGCTTTCTTT.

The rearrangement links TRBV4-1 to TRBJ2-7; no definite D call. This CDR3 is built from 18 residues. Germline V CDR1 and CDR2: MGHRA, YSYEKL. V lost 4 bases to trimming and J lost 5 bases, with 27 bases between them. The CDR3 DNA follows: TGCGCCAGCAGCCCCAACCAAGGTGGCTCTCTTCTCCCCGACGAGCAGTACTTC. This gives the protein CASSPNQGGSLLPDEQYF.

This rearrangement joins TRBV20-1 to TRBJ1-2; no firm D call. The length of the CDR3 is 11 residues. CDR1 is DFQATT, CDR2 SNEGSKA, per germline (reference sequence). The CDR3: CIAIGGWGYTF. CDR3 in DNA: TGCATCGCAATTGGAGGGTGGGGCTACACCTTC.

This chain links TRBV6-1 with TRBJ1-5; no clear D gene. The CDR3 is made up of 14 amino acids. Trimming removed 2 bases from V and 4 bases from J, with 9 bases in between. Germline CDR1 MNHNS, CDR2 SASEGT. This CDR3 is CASSESGRNQPQHF. The CDR3 DNA is TGTGCCAGCAGTGAAAGCGGGAGAAATCAGCCCCAGCATTTT.

This clone was seen once. The V call is TRBV27, the J call TRBJ1-1; no definite D call. CDR1 and CDR2 from the germline V gene are MNHEY and SMNVEV (reference sequence). The CDR3 is made up of 16 amino acids. The V gene lost 0 bases and the J gene lost 0 bases, with 11 bases spanning the gap. As DNA, the CDR3 is TGTGCCAGCAGTTTATCGAAGGCCGGGGTGAACACTGAAGCTTTCTTT. As protein: CASSLSKAGVNTEAFF.

The rearrangement links TRBV14 to TRBJ2-5, with D maybe TRBD2 (6 bases). Germline V CDR1 and CDR2: SGHDN, FVKESK. V lost 4 bases to trimming and J lost 7 bases, with 16 bases between them. This CDR3 region has 14 residues. CDR3 amino acids: CASSPSHSAGTQYF. The CDR3 DNA is TGTGCCAGCAGCCCCAGCCATTCAGCGGGGACCCAGTACTTC.

This chain uses TRBV13 with TRBJ1-2, with a weak D call TRBD1 (6 bases). The germline V gene has CDR1 PRHDT and CDR2 FYEKMQ (reference sequence). The CDR3 length is 15 residues. Deletions cut 6 bases from V and 5 bases from J, with 19 bases between. CDR3 sequence (DNA): TGTGCCAGCAGGGGGGCGAAGGACCGGCCGTATGGCTACACCTTC. It translates to CASRGAKDRPYGYTF.

The rearrangement uses TRBV7-9 and TRBJ2-5; D uncertain. Germline V CDR1 and CDR2: SEHNR, FQNEAQ (reference sequence). The CDR3 length is 12 residues. Trimming cost V 2 bases and J 7 bases, with 8 bases left between them. The CDR3 here is CASSLRSGTQYF. The CDR3, as DNA: TGTGCCAGCAGCTTAAGGTCAGGGACCCAGTACTTC.

This clone was counted only a few times. Relative to the germline gene, one junction end is altered; a read error may explain this. The chain joins TRBV9 to TRBJ1-4; 7 bases are shared with TRBD1. CDR1 SGDLS and CDR2 YYNGEE come from the germline V gene. The CDR3 has 14 residues. CDR3 residues: CASSRDSPNEKLFF. The CDR3 DNA reads as TGTGCCAGCAGCCGGGACAGCCCTAACGAAAAACTGTTTTTT.

The J gene is TRBJ1-4, the V gene TRBV30; D unresolved. Trimming removed 1 base at V and 10 bases at J, with 13 bases between. This CDR3 is 13 amino acids long. Germline V gives CDR1 GTSNPN, CDR2 SVGIG (reference sequence). The CDR3 spells CAWSEEDWGKLFF. CDR3 nucleotides: TGTGCCTGGAGTGAAGAGGATTGGGGAAAACTGTTTTTT.

The V and J genes are TRBV20-1 and TRBJ2-1; the match to TRBD2 covers 7 bases. CDR1 and CDR2 from the germline V gene are DFQATT and SNEGSKA (reference sequence). V was pared by 6 bases and J by 9 bases, with 5 bases of the junction left unmatched. This CDR3 region has 11 residues. The CDR3 DNA is TGCAGTGCCACCTGGGGGGGTGAGCAGTTCTTC. Its translation: CSATWGGEQFF.

This chain uses TRBV5-1 with TRBJ1-1; tentative D call: TRBD1 (5 bases). CDR3 length: 15 residues. CDR1 is SGHRS and CDR2 is YFSETQ in the germline V gene. V lost 4 bases and J lost 6, with 19 bases in between. The CDR3 nucleotides read TGCGCCAGCAGCGCCGGCAGACAGTCTCCCTCTGAAGCTTTCTTT. Translating it yields CASSAGRQSPSEAFF.

The gene calls are TRBV2 and TRBJ1-5, with D hard to call. Per germline, CDR1 SNHLY and CDR2 FYNNEI. This CDR3 is 13 amino acids long. V lost 7 bases, J lost 1 base, and 8 bases lay in between. Here the CDR3 DNA reads TGTGCCAGCAAGCGGACGAGCAATCAGCCCCAGCATTTT. Translated, it gives CASKRTSNQPQHF.

The chain has TRBV6-1 and TRBJ1-2; no clear D gene. The CDR3 totals 14 residues. Germline V gives CDR1 MNHNS, CDR2 SASEGT. V dropped 1 base and J dropped 4 bases, with 10 bases sitting between them. As DNA, the CDR3 is TGTGCCAGCAGTGAAGGGTACCGCAGCTATGGCTACACCTTC. It yields the protein CASSEGYRSYGYTF.

V is TRBV7-2 and J is TRBJ1-2, with 9 bases that match TRBD1. The CDR3 covers 17 residues. The germline V gene encodes CDR1 SGHTA and CDR2 FQGNSA. J gave up 0 bases and V 6 bases, and 11 bases lay outside the gene matches. CDR3 nucleotide sequence: TGTGCCAGCAGGACCGGGACAGGGAGATCGGCTAACTATGGCTACACCTTC. The encoded protein is CASRTGTGRSANYGYTF.

The chain combines TRBV6-2 or TRBV6-3 with TRBJ2-1; possibly TRBD2 for D (5 bases). The germline V gene has CDR1 MNHEY and CDR2 SVGEGT. The V end lost 0 bases, the J end lost 5 bases, and 5 bases lay between the germline ends. The CDR3 is 13 residues long. Here the CDR3 DNA reads TGTGCCAGCAGTTACTCCGGGGACAATGAGCAGTTCTTC. Translation: CASSYSGDNEQFF.

J is TRBJ2-7 and V is TRBV6-1; 8 bases are shared with TRBD1. CDR3 size: 14 residues. The trim removed 1 base at V and 2 bases at J, leaving 1 base unmatched. CDR1 is MNHNS, CDR2 SASEGT, per germline. CDR3 sequence: CASSEGTGTYEQYF. CDR3 DNA sequence: TGTGCCAGCAGTGAAGGGACAGGGACCTACGAGCAGTACTTC.

The chain joins TRBV19 to TRBJ1-4; D is unclear. V was clipped by 5 bases and J by 8 bases, with 24 bases between them. The CDR3 runs 17 residues. CDR1 is LNHDA, CDR2 SQIVND, per germline (reference sequence). The CDR3, as DNA: TGTGCCAGTAGTGCAGAGACACCGGGCATCGGGAAGGAAAAACTGTTTTTT. Protein sequence: CASSAETPGIGKEKLFF.

The chain carries TRBV19 and TRBJ1-2; D possibly corresponds to TRBD1 (5 bases). Germline V lookup: CDR1 LNHDA, CDR2 SQIVND (reference sequence). Trimming stripped 4 bases from V and 8 bases from J, with 14 bases between. This CDR3 is 13 amino acids long. CDR3 DNA sequence: TGTGCCAGTAGTAATGAGAGGGGCTGGGGCTACACCTTC. It is translated as CASSNERGWGYTF.

V is TRBV30 and J is TRBJ2-7; D might be TRBD1 (5 bases). CDR1 and CDR2 (germline): GTSNPN, SVGIG (reference sequence). The CDR3 runs 11 residues. Trimming took 3 bases from V and 5 from J, leaving 8 bases between them. DNA for the CDR3: TGTGCCTGGAGAGGGGTAAACGAGCAGTACTTC. Translating gives CAWRGVNEQYF. Full variable domain (rest looked up from reference TRBV30 and TRBJ2-7): SQTIHQWPATLVQPVGSPLSLECTVEGTSNPNLYWYRQAAGRGLQLLFYSVGIGQISSEVPQNLSASRPQDRQFILSSKKLLLSDSGFYLCAWRGVNEQYFGPGTRLTVT.